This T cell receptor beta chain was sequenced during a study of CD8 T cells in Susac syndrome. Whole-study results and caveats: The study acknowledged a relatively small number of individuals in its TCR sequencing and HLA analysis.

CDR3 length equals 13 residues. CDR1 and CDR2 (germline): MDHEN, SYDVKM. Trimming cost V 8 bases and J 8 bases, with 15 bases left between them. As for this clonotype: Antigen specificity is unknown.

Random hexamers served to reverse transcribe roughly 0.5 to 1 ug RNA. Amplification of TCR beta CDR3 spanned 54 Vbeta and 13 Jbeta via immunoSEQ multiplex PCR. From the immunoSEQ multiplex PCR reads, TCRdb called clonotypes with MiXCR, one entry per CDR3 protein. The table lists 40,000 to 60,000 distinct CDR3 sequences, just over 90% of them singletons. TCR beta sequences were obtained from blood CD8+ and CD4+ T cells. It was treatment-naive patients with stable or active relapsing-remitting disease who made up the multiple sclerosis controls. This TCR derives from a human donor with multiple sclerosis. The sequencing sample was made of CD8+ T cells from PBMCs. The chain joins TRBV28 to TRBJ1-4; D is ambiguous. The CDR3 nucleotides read TGTGCCAGCCGAAATTGGGCGGGAGAAAAACTGTTTTTT. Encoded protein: CASRNWAGEKLFF.